Sequencing of this T cell receptor (beta chain) was carried out in a study of blood T cell repertoires in COVID-19. Overall study: From T cells, B-cell-depleted T cells, or PBMCs came the material, which was cDNA or gDNA.

Germline CDR1 and CDR2: LNHDA and SQIVND (reference sequence). With 5 bases removed from V and 7 bases from J, the gap between germline ends came to 12 bases. The CDR3 runs to 13 residues. Data came from immunoSEQ multiplex PCR; TCRdb stores just in-frame clones and leaves some out. The table has around 100,000 clones, 84% seen once. The chain recombines TRBV19 with TRBJ2-1; D uncertain. The source is a human donor in a cohort sampled during active COVID-19. Sequenced: peripheral blood. CDR3 nucleotides: TGTGCCAGTAGTTTGGGCAGGTCGAATGAGCAGTTCTTC. Translated: CASSLGRSNEQFF.